These T cell receptor beta chains were read from a single sample in a study of Graves' ophthalmopathy and Graves' hyperthyroidism. TCRdb re-called the multiplex PCR reads with MiXCR, one entry per CDR3 protein. The sample yields some 1.1 million distinct CDR3 sequences, 35% to 40% seen once. The sequencing input was peripheral blood or thyroid tissue (not recorded which). The receptor set was obtained from an adult man with Graves' hyperthyroidism. CDR3s include the opening cysteine and the closing phenylalanine or tryptophan. The D gene is left open where the match is weak. For some rows the clone size is stated as once, few or many, or as a class when expanded; others skip it.

abundance	v_gene	j_gene	d_gene	CDR3nt	CDR3aa
-	TRBV7-2	TRBJ2-2	-	TGTGCCAGCAGCCCTTCGCGGGACACCGGGGAGCTGTTTTTT	CASSPSRDTGELFF
many	TRBV25-1	TRBJ1-3	-	TGTGCCAGCAGTGAATATCCAGTGGTCCCTGGAAACACCATATATTTT	CASSEYPVVPGNTIYF
many	TRBV2	TRBJ2-2	-	TGTGCCAGCAGTGACAGCGCCGCCGGGGAGCTGTTTTTT	CASSDSAAGELFF
-	TRBV20-1	TRBJ1-2	TRBD1	TGCAGTGCTAGCGCGGGACAGGGATATGGCTACACCTTC	CSASAGQGYGYTF
-	TRBV10-3	TRBJ2-3	-	TGTGCCATGGGAATGGGCACAGATACGCAGTATTTT	CAMGMGTDTQYF
few	TRBV19	TRBJ2-2	-	TGTGCCAGTAGTGTGCTCCCCGGGGAGCTGTTTTTT	CASSVLPGELFF
many	TRBV7-8	TRBJ2-5	-	TGTGCCAGCAGCTTAAACCGAAGGGGAGAGACCCAGTACTTC	CASSLNRRGETQYF
-	TRBV7-6	TRBJ2-7	TRBD2	TGTGCCAGCAGCGCCGAGCCTAGCGGGAGCCAGTACTTC	CASSAEPSGSQYF
many	TRBV2	TRBJ1-5	TRBD1	TGTGCCAGCAGGCCCGACAGGGGGATGAATCAGCCCCAGCATTTT	CASRPDRGMNQPQHF
-	TRBV24-1	TRBJ2-5	TRBD2	TGTGCCACCAGTGATTTGGGACTAGCGGGGGGACGGGAGGCCCAGTACTTC	CATSDLGLAGGREAQYF
few	TRBV30	TRBJ2-7	-	TGTGCCTGGAGTTCGGACACGAACTACGAGCAGTACTTC	CAWSSDTNYEQYF
few	TRBV6-2/TRBV6-3	TRBJ1-1	-	TGTGCCAGCAGTCCGACAGATTCTAACACTGAAGCTTTCTTT	CASSPTDSNTEAFF
many	TRBV2	TRBJ2-7	-	TGTGCCAGCAGTGAATTGCATATTGCTTTC	CASSELHIAF
-	TRBV11-2	TRBJ2-2	-	TGTGCCAGCAGCTGGGACACGAGAAACACCGGGGAGCTGTTTTTT	CASSWDTRNTGELFF
many	TRBV9	TRBJ1-1	-	TGTGCCAGCAGCACCACGGACAGAGACACTGAAGCTTTCTTT	CASSTTDRDTEAFF